These 25 T cell receptor beta chains came from one sample sequenced in a study of human T cells and chemical hapten exposure. The time point was: patch test 1, 2 weeks after DPC sensitization. Treatment of the sample: therapeutic diphenylcyclopropenone sensitization with weekly scalp DPC. TCRdb recomputed calls from the RACE reads with MiXCR, one row per CDR3 protein. The data contain 180,000 or so distinct CDR3 sequences, more than 14% of them singletons. This sample comprised whole blood, obtained in connection with sensitization to the hapten diphenylcyclopropenone (DPC). The receptors were sampled from a woman aged 25 to 39 with alopecia areata. Some clones in this sample may be carry-over from other donors' samples.

The gene calls are TRBV12-3 or TRBV12-4 and TRBJ1-5; D gene unclear. The CDR3 sequence is 16 residues long. V was pared by 3 bases and J by 2 bases, with 14 bases between. For the CDR3, the DNA is TGTGCCAGCAGTTTTGGCGAAGAGGCTGGCAATCAGCCCCAGCATTTT. Translating it yields CASSFGEEAGNQPQHF.

V is TRBV29-1 and J is TRBJ1-1, with D unclear. The CDR3 is 12 residues long. V lost 6 bases, J lost 7 bases, and 15 bases lay in between. Germline CDR1 SQVTM, CDR2 ANQGSEA. Here the CDR3 DNA reads TGCAGCGTCTCACCCCGACAAGTTGAAGCTTTCTTT. Amino acid sequence: CSVSPRQVEAFF.

This clonotype was counted between two and nine times. The chain employs TRBV12-3 or TRBV12-4 and TRBJ2-5, with D perhaps given as TRBD1 or TRBD2 (5 bases each). The CDR3 contains 13 residues. Between the trimmed V and J ends, which lost 7 bases and 4 bases, there was a span of 13 bases. In DNA, the CDR3 is TGTGCCAGCACCTTGGGGGTTCGAGAGACCCAGTACTTC. This translates into CASTLGVRETQYF.

This clonotype was picked up a small number of times. This rearrangement joins TRBV5-1 to TRBJ1-6; D ambiguous. CDR3 length equals 18 residues. Germline V CDR1 and CDR2: SGHRS, YFSETQ. Trimming pared 4 bases from V and 9 bases from J, leaving 26 bases between. The CDR3 protein is CASSPSGHSDPRGSPLHF. The CDR3 DNA sequence: TGCGCCAGCAGCCCCTCGGGCCACTCCGACCCTCGAGGTTCACCCCTCCACTTT.

The rearrangement joins TRBV19 to TRBJ1-3; 9 bases fit TRBD1. Looked up from germline, CDR1 is LNHDA and CDR2 is SQIVND (reference sequence). The CDR3 spans 17 residues. With V trimmed by 10 bases and J by 0 bases, 13 bases remained unmatched. The CDR3 is CATHTNAGQGSGNTIYF. The DNA of the CDR3 is TGTGCCACCCACACCAACGCGGGACAGGGCTCTGGAAACACCATATATTTT.

This clonotype came up a few times. The chain uses TRBV30 and TRBJ1-3, with D unclear. Germline values: CDR1 GTSNPN, CDR2 SVGIG (reference sequence). The CDR3 has 15 residues. Trimming removed 1 base at V and 2 bases at J, with 12 bases between. CDR3 bases: TGTGCCTGGAGTGACCCGCTTCGGGCTGGAAACACCATATATTTT. This sequence encodes CAWSDPLRAGNTIYF.

This clonotype was counted between two and nine times. J is TRBJ1-6 and V is TRBV11-3; D is unresolved. The ends were cut back, 6 bases at V and 0 bases at J, with 6 bases in the middle. The CDR3 extends over 14 amino acids. Germline-derived CDR1 and CDR2 are SGHNT and YENEEA. Written as DNA, the CDR3 is TGTGCCAGCAGGAAGAGCTCCTATAATTCACCCCTCCACTTT. Amino acid sequence: CASRKSSYNSPLHF. The full variable domain, with the rest looked up from reference TRBV11-3 and TRBJ1-6, is EAGVVQSPRYKIIEKKQPVAFWCNPISGHNTLYWYLQNLGQGPELLIRYENEEAVDDSQLPKDRFSAERLKGVDSTLKIQPAELGDSAVYLCASRKSSYNSPLHFGNGTRLTVT.

The genes are TRBV3-1 and TRBJ2-2, with D perhaps assigned TRBD1 or TRBD2 (5 bases each). The germline V and J ends were trimmed by 4 bases and 1 base, with 13 bases remaining between them. The CDR3 length is 16 residues. Germline-derived CDR1 and CDR2 are LGHDT and YNNKEL (reference sequence). The CDR3 loop is CASSPGRRMNTGELFF. Here the CDR3 DNA reads TGTGCCAGCAGCCCGGGGCGGCGAATGAACACCGGGGAGCTGTTTTTT.

This chain connects TRBV20-1 to TRBJ2-7; possibly TRBD2 for D (5 bases). Trimming took 1 base from V and 6 from J, leaving 13 bases between them. CDR3 length: 13 residues. From germline, CDR1 is DFQATT and CDR2 SNEGSKA (reference sequence). In DNA form, the CDR3 reads TGCAGTGCTAGAGGGGTGCGCGGGCGCGAGCAGTACTTC. Translated: CSARGVRGREQYF.

The J gene is TRBJ2-2, the V gene TRBV29-1, with 11 nucleotides matching TRBD2. The J segment lost 6 bases and the V segment lost 4 bases, leaving 4 bases of the junction unmatched. The CDR3 has 14 amino acids. Germline V CDR1 and CDR2: SQVTM, ANQGSEA. The CDR3 spells CSVASGRRAGELFF. The CDR3 region has the DNA TGCAGCGTTGCTAGCGGGAGGAGGGCCGGGGAGCTGTTTTTT.

This clonotype turned up a few times. The CDR3 DNA follows: TGTGCCAGCAGTTTTTGGCTAGCGTTTTTCGGTGCCGTACATGGTGAGCAGTTCTTC. Its protein product is CASSFWLAFFGAVHGEQFF. This chain links TRBV6-2 or TRBV6-3 with TRBJ2-1; possibly TRBD2 for D (6 bases). This CDR3 has 19 residues. Per the germline V gene, CDR1 is MNHEY and CDR2 is SVGEGT. Trimming pared 4 bases from V and 9 bases from J, leaving 31 bases between.

The sample holds a few counts of this clonotype. The chain uses TRBV7-2 and TRBJ2-1; 13 nucleotides line up with TRBD2. There are 14 residues in the CDR3. V gave up 3 bases and J gave up 7 bases; unmatched junction bases: 0. Germline V gene sequence: CDR1 SGHTA, CDR2 FQGNSA. CDR3 DNA sequence: TGTGCCAGCAGCTTGGGACTAGCGGGAAATGAGCAGTTCTTC. It is translated as CASSLGLAGNEQFF.

The CDR3 sequence is CASEGSIGQGAQETQYF. Here the CDR3 DNA reads TGTGCCAGCGAGGGCTCAATTGGACAGGGGGCTCAAGAGACCCAGTACTTC. This rearrangement joins TRBV11-2 to TRBJ2-5, with 11 positions matching TRBD1. Germline trimming cut 8 bases from V and 2 bases from J; bases unmatched to any gene: 13. Germline V gene data show CDR1 as SGHAT and CDR2 as FQNNGV. The CDR3 loop spans 17 amino acids. Using reference TRBV11-2 and TRBJ2-5 for the parts outside the CDR3, the full variable domain is EAGVAQSPRYKIIEKRQSVAFWCNPISGHATLYWYQQILGQGPKLLIQFQNNGVVDDSQLPKDRFSAERLKGVDSTLKIQPAKLEDSAVYLCASEGSIGQGAQETQYFGPGTRLLVL.

The chain uses TRBV20-1 and TRBJ2-7; D is ambiguous. V was cut by 0 bases and J by 0 bases, with 9 bases left in between. CDR1 and CDR2 (germline): DFQATT, SNEGSKA (reference sequence). This CDR3 contains 14 residues. The CDR3 spells CSARDDQRSYEQYF. In DNA, the CDR3 is TGCAGTGCTAGAGATGACCAACGCTCCTACGAGCAGTACTTC.

The chain is built from TRBV20-1 and TRBJ2-4; 8 positions match TRBD2. The V gene's germline CDR1 is DFQATT and CDR2 SNEGSKA (reference sequence). With 6 bases clipped from V and 6 bases from J, the junction kept 7 bases outside the gene matches. The CDR3 length is 13 residues. The CDR3 reads CSAPPGGGNIQYF. Written as DNA, the CDR3 is TGCAGTGCGCCCCCCGGGGGGGGAAACATTCAGTACTTC.

This rearrangement joins TRBV28 to TRBJ2-5; 8 nucleotides match TRBD2. The CDR3 has 13 amino acids. J gave up 3 bases and V 6 bases, and 3 bases lay outside the gene matches. CDR1 MDHEN and CDR2 SYDVKM come from the germline V gene. The chain's CDR3 is CASSQAGEETQYF. CDR3 nucleotides: TGTGCCAGCAGCCAAGCGGGAGAAGAGACCCAGTACTTC.

This chain joins TRBV18 and TRBJ1-5; possibly TRBD1 for D (5 bases). CDR1 KGHSH and CDR2 LQKENI come from the germline V gene. The CDR3 runs 13 residues. V was cut by 6 bases and J by 5 bases, with 11 bases left in between. This CDR3 is CASSKGRDQPQHF. The CDR3 DNA follows: TGTGCCAGCTCCAAGGGGCGAGATCAGCCCCAGCATTTT.

The rearrangement uses TRBV6-5 and TRBJ1-4; 7 bases align to TRBD1. The ends lost 4 bases at V and 0 bases at J; junction bases unmatched: 2. From germline, CDR1 is MNHEY and CDR2 SVGAGI. The CDR3 is 15 residues long. The CDR3 DNA sequence: TGTGCCAGCAGTTTTACAGGGGCAACTAATGAAAAACTGTTTTTT. Protein product: CASSFTGATNEKLFF.

Here the CDR3 reads CASSFGPKYEQYF. The CDR3 DNA follows: TGTGCCAGCAGTTTTGGCCCAAAATACGAGCAGTACTTC. The chain employs TRBV27 and TRBJ2-7, with D unclear. Germline loops: CDR1 MNHEY, CDR2 SMNVEV (reference sequence). Trimming shortened V by 3 bases and J by 4 bases, and 10 bases separated the two germline ends. The CDR3 loop spans 13 amino acids.

The sample holds a few counts of this clonotype. V and J are TRBV7-2 and TRBJ2-5; unclear D gene. The germline V gene encodes CDR1 SGHTA and CDR2 FQGNSA. This CDR3 is built from 13 residues. V gave up 2 bases and J gave up 3 bases, with 7 bases separating them. As DNA, the CDR3 is TGTGCCAGCAGCTTACTCTTCGAAGAGACCCAGTACTTC. This encodes CASSLLFEETQYF. Looking up the rest from reference TRBV7-2 and TRBJ2-5 gives the full variable domain: GAGVSQSPSNKVTEKGKDVELRCDPISGHTALYWYRQSLGQGLEFLIYFQGNSAPDKSGLPSDRFSAERTGGSVSTLTIQRTQQEDSAVYLCASSLLFEETQYFGPGTRLLVL.

This clonotype has only a few counts. V is TRBV5-1 and J is TRBJ2-1; TRBD1 might be the D (6 bases). V was shortened by 0 bases and J by 9 bases, with 16 bases between the two germline ends. This CDR3 is 15 amino acids long. CDR1 and CDR2 from the germline V gene are SGHRS and YFSETQ. The CDR3 DNA reads as TGCGCCAGCAGCTTGGAAGGGGCAGGGGTTGGTGAGCAGTTCTTC. Residues: CASSLEGAGVGEQFF.

The chain uses TRBV20-1 and TRBJ2-3, with 12 bases matching TRBD2. V shed 3 bases, J shed 6 bases, and the junction held 16 bases outside the gene matches. Germline V lookup: CDR1 DFQATT, CDR2 SNEGSKA (reference sequence). The CDR3 contains 18 residues. The CDR3 region has the DNA TGCAGTGCTAGGACGATTTCACGGGGACTAGCGGGTATCGATACGCAGTATTTT. It is translated as CSARTISRGLAGIDTQYF.

V usage is TRBV20-1 and J usage is TRBJ2-3; 15 nucleotides line up with TRBD2. V shed 3 bases, J shed 4 bases, and the junction held 5 bases outside the gene matches. CDR1 is DFQATT and CDR2 is SNEGSKA in the germline V gene (reference sequence). The CDR3 sequence is 16 residues long. Here the CDR3 DNA reads TGCAGTGCTAGCCCCGGGACTAGCGGGAGGCCAGATACGCAGTATTTT. It translates to CSASPGTSGRPDTQYF.

This clonotype has just a few counts. This chain uses TRBV14 with TRBJ2-3, with D maybe TRBD1 (5 bases). Germline V gene data show CDR1 as SGHDN and CDR2 as FVKESK. This CDR3 is built from 17 residues. V lost 2 bases and J 6 bases, leaving 21 bases between the germline ends. CDR3 DNA: TGTGCCAGCAGCCAAAGTTCCTTACCTGGGGCTATGGATACGCAGTATTTT. Residues: CASSQSSLPGAMDTQYF.

This clonotype occurred a few times. The chain employs TRBV28 and TRBJ1-1; D remains unclear. Trimming cost V 8 bases and J 1 base, with 17 bases left between them. Germline CDR1 reads MDHEN; CDR2 reads SYDVKM. This CDR3 has 15 amino acids. CDR3 coding DNA: TGTGCCAGCGAAAACCCGATTACCTGGAACACTGAAGCTTTCTTT. It specifies CASENPITWNTEAFF.